This TCR beta chain was captured in a study of cytomegalovirus exposure and HLA in healthy donors. Study in general: Unique TCRs from HLA-typed donors, 65 million to 85 million of them, were held in an early data release. Regarding the study as a whole: The classifier, whose performance was assessed in both the original and validation cohorts, reportedly diagnosed cytomegalovirus status with high specificity and sensitivity. From TCR beta sequences, most subjects' HLA-A and HLA-B alleles were reportedly predicted accurately.

About this clone: The antigen is undetermined.

The CDR3 has 15 residues. Per the germline V gene, CDR1 is SGHNT and CDR2 is YYREEE (reference sequence). Trimming pared 3 bases from V and 1 base from J, leaving 13 bases between. The primer mix had 60 Vbeta and 13 Jbeta primers. TCRdb's copy holds only in-frame clones and misses some; the assay was immunoSEQ multiplex PCR. The sample carries a few hundred thousand clones, around 83% recorded once. The receptor was derived from a girl aged 10-17 years in good health and CMV-seronegative. V gene TRBV5-4 combines with J gene TRBJ2-5; weak D call: TRBD1 (5 bases). The specimen was PBMCs. CDR3 DNA sequence: TGTGCCAGCAGCTGGGAAAGACAGCCCCAAGAGACCCAGTACTTC. The encoded protein is CASSWERQPQETQYF.